This TCR beta chain was identified in a study of technical replicates of blood from a few donors. Some clones are missing from TCRdb's copy, which holds only in-frame ones; the method was immunoSEQ multiplex PCR. This table holds around 100,000 clones, over 90% found once. V shed 5 bases and J 4 bases; nucleotides not matched to a gene: 16. In germline, CDR1 is SGHDT, CDR2 YYEEEE. This CDR3 is 18 amino acids long. This receptor was taken from a human donor in good health. J is TRBJ2-2 and V is TRBV5-6, with 8 bases identical to TRBD2. Sequenced: T cells isolated from PBMCs. As DNA, the CDR3 is TGTGCCAGCAGGGTAGCGGGACCAAAGGGGGACTTCACCGGGGAGCTGTTTTTT. Translation: CASRVAGPKGDFTGELFF.